The 17 T cell receptor beta chains in this list originate from one sample, sequenced in a study of T-cell reconstitution after alpha-beta-depleted transplantation in children. The authors prepared the TCRbeta library with unique molecular identifiers. One entry per CDR3 protein, called by TCRdb with MiXCR from the PCR reads. Here the sample spans around 600,000 distinct CDR3 sequences, 20% to 25% being singletons. The sample consisted of PBMCs, mostly from graft donor cells, taken 360 days after TCRalphabeta/CD19-depleted stem cell transplant. These receptors were taken from a boy under two years old who had a stem cell transplant for acute myeloid leukemia, so the T cells may come from the graft donor.

The chain couples TRBV5-1 to TRBJ1-6; maybe TRBD1 (5 bases). The CDR3 loop spans 17 amino acids. Germline-derived CDR1 and CDR2 are SGHRS and YFSETQ. V was clipped by 4 bases and J by 0 bases, with 14 bases between them. The CDR3 DNA reads TGCGCCAGCAGCCAGGGACTCCGGAGCTCCTATAATTCACCCCTCCACTTT. It encodes CASSQGLRSSYNSPLHF.

In its sample, this clonotype was seen a few times. The CDR3 DNA sequence: TGTGCCAGCAGCTTGGGCGAAGGAGTCGGGCAGTTCTTC. Protein: CASSLGEGVGQFF. The chain joins TRBV5-5 to TRBJ2-1; no definite D call. V lost 0 bases and J 12 bases, leaving 13 bases between the germline ends. Germline CDR1 and CDR2: SGHKS and YYEKEE (reference sequence). This CDR3 comprises 13 residues.

This clonotype turned up a few times. The chain carries TRBV15 and TRBJ2-4; TRBD1 matches 10 bases. V lost 3 bases to trimming and J lost 9 bases; unmatched junction nucleotides: 5. CDR3 length: 14 amino acids. CDR1 is LNHNV and CDR2 is YYDKDF in the germline V gene (reference sequence). The CDR3 coding sequence is TGTGCCACCAGCAGTGACAGGGGGCAGAGCATTCAGTACTTC. Amino acid sequence: CATSSDRGQSIQYF.

This clonotype was observed a handful of times. V and J are TRBV12-3 or TRBV12-4 and TRBJ2-1; D may correspond to TRBD1 or TRBD2 (6 bases each). There are 15 residues in the CDR3. Trimming cost V 7 bases and J 0 bases, with 13 bases left between them. DNA for the CDR3: TGTGCCAGCAATGGGGGGCCGAGCTCCTACAATGAGCAGTTCTTC. As protein: CASNGGPSSYNEQFF.

The CDR3: CSGGRRGDTQYF. DNA for the CDR3: TGCAGTGGGGGGAGGCGGGGAGATACGCAGTATTTT. This chain links TRBV20-1 with TRBJ2-3; possible D gene TRBD2, 6 bases. This CDR3 is built from 12 residues. Per the germline V gene, CDR1 is DFQATT and CDR2 is SNEGSKA (reference sequence). The V end was cut by 7 bases, the J end by 5 bases, with 13 bases between.

This clonotype was picked up a small number of times. V gene TRBV5-1 combines with J gene TRBJ2-3; no clear D gene. The V gene's germline CDR1 is SGHRS and CDR2 YFSETQ. The CDR3 consists of 12 residues. Trimming left V 5 bases short and J 2 bases short, with 6 bases between. The CDR3 DNA reads TGCGCCAGCAGTACAGCCACAGATACGCAGTATTTT. This encodes CASSTATDTQYF.

The chain links TRBV20-1 to TRBJ1-2; no definite D call. V lost 5 bases, J lost 8 bases, and 15 bases lay in between. CDR1 is DFQATT, CDR2 SNEGSKA, per germline (reference sequence). This CDR3 comprises 12 residues. DNA of the CDR3: TGCAGTGCTGGATCCCCCCCGAGAGGCTACACCTTC. Residues: CSAGSPPRGYTF.

Notes on this clonotype: Just one base apart from a much larger clone, this may be a read error. The rearrangement links TRBV5-4 to TRBJ2-3; D is unresolved. V dropped 0 bases and J dropped 6 bases, with 11 bases sitting between them. The CDR3 has 14 residues. CDR1 and CDR2 (germline): SGHNT, YYREEE (reference sequence). CDR3 in amino acids: CASSLVLSPDTQYF. CDR3 nucleotide sequence: TGTGCCAGCAGCTTGGTCCTCTCCCCGGATACGCAGTATTTT.

This clonotype has only a few counts. V and J are TRBV2 and TRBJ2-7, with D possibly called TRBD1 or TRBD2 (5 bases each). Trimming left V 1 base short and J 6 bases short, with 16 bases between. The CDR3 runs to 15 residues. Germline CDR1 is SNHLY and CDR2 is FYNNEI. CDR3 sequence reads: CASSEGSRAGSEQYV. DNA for the CDR3: TGTGCCAGCAGTGAAGGTAGCAGGGCAGGGAGCGAGCAGTACGTC.

This clonotype has just a few counts. This chain joins TRBV7-8 and TRBJ2-7, with D unclear. Germline lookup yields CDR1 SGHVS and CDR2 FQNEAQ. V gave up 0 bases and J gave up 7 bases, with 10 bases separating them. The CDR3 is made up of 13 amino acids. CDR3: CASSLAPEFEQYF. Here the CDR3 DNA reads TGTGCCAGCAGCTTAGCGCCGGAGTTTGAGCAGTACTTC.

This clonotype came up many times. The chain links TRBV20-1 to TRBJ2-1; TRBD1 might be the D (5 bases). Trimming shortened V by 3 bases and J by 0 bases, and 12 bases separated the two germline ends. The CDR3 has 15 amino acids. In germline, CDR1 is DFQATT, CDR2 SNEGSKA (reference sequence). The CDR3 sequence: CSARGPPSSYNEQFF. In nucleotides, the CDR3 is TGCAGTGCTAGGGGGCCTCCTAGCTCCTACAATGAGCAGTTCTTC.

This clonotype was picked up a small number of times. This chain uses TRBV20-1 with TRBJ2-7; possibly TRBD1 for D (8 bases). Germline assignment: CDR1 DFQATT and CDR2 SNEGSKA (reference sequence). The CDR3 is 15 amino acids. V lost 5 bases to trimming and J lost 7 bases, with 24 bases between them. The CDR3: CSALPNRGGTEEQYV. CDR3 nucleotide sequence: TGCAGTGCTCTACCCAACAGGGGGGGGACCGAGGAGCAGTACGTC.

CDR3 residues: CASSLAGSLSYEQYF. Written as DNA, the CDR3 is TGTGCCAGCAGCTTAGCAGGGTCCCTCTCCTACGAGCAGTACTTC. The V gene is TRBV11-2, the J gene TRBJ2-7; TRBD1 is a possible D gene (5 bases). The length of the CDR3 is 15 residues. In germline, CDR1 is SGHAT, CDR2 FQNNGV. Trimming stripped 1 base from V and 0 bases from J, with 10 bases between.

The J gene is TRBJ2-6, the V gene TRBV5-1; D possibly corresponds to TRBD1 (5 bases). CDR1 and CDR2 (germline): SGHRS, YFSETQ. V lost 4 bases, J lost 1 base, and 9 bases lay in between. The CDR3 spans 15 residues. CDR3 residues: CASSADRSGANVLTF. The DNA of the CDR3 is TGCGCCAGCAGCGCCGACAGATCTGGGGCCAACGTCCTGACTTTC.

This clonotype was recorded a few times. The rearrangement joins TRBV18 to TRBJ1-1; 8 bases align to TRBD1. Germline assignment: CDR1 KGHSH and CDR2 LQKENI. This CDR3 spans 15 amino acids. The ends lost 4 bases at V and 4 bases at J; junction bases unmatched: 8. The CDR3 nucleotides are TGTGCCAGCTCACAACAGGGGGGGATTGGCACTGAAGCTTTCTTT. Its translation: CASSQQGGIGTEAFF.

The CDR3 loop reads CASSLALLLRADGGPNEQFF. The CDR3 DNA reads as TGTGCCAGCAGCTTAGCGCTCCTTCTACGGGCCGATGGAGGACCTAATGAGCAGTTCTTC. The chain combines TRBV7-2 with TRBJ2-1; maybe TRBD2 (5 bases). Trimming shortened V by 0 bases and J by 7 bases, and 28 bases separated the two germline ends. The CDR3 contains 20 residues. Germline V lookup: CDR1 SGHTA, CDR2 FQGNSA.

V usage is TRBV6-1 and J usage is TRBJ2-1; 12 bases line up with TRBD2. Germline values: CDR1 MNHNS, CDR2 SASEGT. CDR3 length equals 16 residues. J lost 6 bases, V lost 6 bases, and 9 bases had no gene match. Here the CDR3 DNA reads TGTGCCAGCAGACCTCTAGCGGGGGGGCCCCGCAATGAGCAGTTCTTC. Its protein is CASRPLAGGPRNEQFF.